These T cell receptor beta chains were read from a single sample in a study of shared clonotypes between healthy human individuals. Profiling relied on immunoSEQ multiplex PCR, and the TCRdb table lists in-frame clones only, not all of them. Of roughly 500,000 clones listed, 95% to 96% were seen once; the top ten hold about 0.064%. The sequenced sample was naive CD4+ T cells sorted from blood. Source of these receptors: a woman under 40 in good health. CDR3s include the opening cysteine and the closing phenylalanine or tryptophan. Fields, in order: J gene, V gene, CDR3 protein.

J: TRBJ2-5; V: TRBV30; CDR3: CAWSRQETQYF
J: TRBJ2-5; V: TRBV11-3; CDR3: CASSPGWQETQYF
J: TRBJ2-1; V: TRBV2; CDR3: CASSRDRRMFF
J: TRBJ1-3; V: TRBV19; CDR3: CATKGLSSGNTIYF
J: TRBJ2-6; V: TRBV2; CDR3: CASSDGQGISGANVLTF
J: TRBJ2-4; V: TRBV6-6; CDR3: CASSYSEAKNIQYF
J: TRBJ2-3; V: TRBV19; CDR3: CASSYLAGATGDTQYF
J: TRBJ1-5; V: TRBV2; CDR3: CASSPTSNSNQPQHF
J: TRBJ1-2; V: TRBV7-8; CDR3: CASSLLQGVGYTF
J: TRBJ2-7; V: TRBV28; CDR3: CACEGPAKPYEQYF
J: TRBJ2-1; V: TRBV29-1; CDR3: CSVDVTNNEQFF
J: TRBJ2-7; V: TRBV28; CDR3: CASSGGQGGYEQYF
J: TRBJ1-1; V: TRBV19; CDR3: CATLPAWGQEAFF
J: TRBJ2-7; V: TRBV5-1; CDR3: CASSASGGQDEQYF
J: TRBJ2-7; V: TRBV11-3; CDR3: CASSHPTFEQYF
J: TRBJ2-2; V: TRBV7-2; CDR3: CASSKTSGSTGELFF
J: TRBJ2-3; V: TRBV14; CDR3: CASSHMLYSTDTQYF
J: TRBJ1-3; V: TRBV19; CDR3: CASSIDGANRGGNTIYF
J: TRBJ2-7; V: TRBV29-1; CDR3: CSVAVSSYEQYF
J: TRBJ2-3; V: TRBV5-1; CDR3: CASRGLAGTSTDTQYF
J: TRBJ2-2; V: TRBV6-5; CDR3: CASSKTGTNTGELFF
J: TRBJ2-1; V: TRBV11-2; CDR3: CASSLTGTGLDEQFF
J: TRBJ2-7; V: TRBV13; CDR3: CASSLEGEQYF
J: TRBJ2-7; V: TRBV18; CDR3: CASSPGQGAYEQYF
J: TRBJ1-1; V: TRBV4-1; CDR3: CASSQITGGRITEAFF
J: TRBJ1-2; V: TRBV28; CDR3: CASSPRTGINGYTF
J: TRBJ2-7; V: TRBV6-1; CDR3: CASSEPQHYTRDEQYF
J: TRBJ2-5; V: TRBV15; CDR3: CATSRDRSRETQYF
J: TRBJ2-2; V: TRBV6-4; CDR3: CASSVLGGTGELFF
J: TRBJ2-7; V: TRBV7-6; CDR3: CASSLERRGEQYF
J: TRBJ2-3; V: TRBV5-1; CDR3: CASSLAPTGSTDTQYF
J: TRBJ2-7; V: TRBV23-1; CDR3: CASSQSRTEGEQYF
J: TRBJ2-1; V: TRBV5-1; CDR3: CASSYGNPNNEQFF
J: TRBJ2-7; V: TRBV1; CDR3: CTSSRGYSGRADEQYF
J: TRBJ2-7; V: TRBV28; CDR3: CASQPRGTGSHEQYF
J: TRBJ2-2; V: TRBV5-1; CDR3: CASSLVNTGELFF
J: TRBJ2-3; V: TRBV29-1; CDR3: CSVEALGADTQYF
J: TRBJ2-7; V: TRBV2; CDR3: CANRPGTTSYEQYF
J: TRBJ2-7; V: TRBV2; CDR3: CASSEFPEQYF